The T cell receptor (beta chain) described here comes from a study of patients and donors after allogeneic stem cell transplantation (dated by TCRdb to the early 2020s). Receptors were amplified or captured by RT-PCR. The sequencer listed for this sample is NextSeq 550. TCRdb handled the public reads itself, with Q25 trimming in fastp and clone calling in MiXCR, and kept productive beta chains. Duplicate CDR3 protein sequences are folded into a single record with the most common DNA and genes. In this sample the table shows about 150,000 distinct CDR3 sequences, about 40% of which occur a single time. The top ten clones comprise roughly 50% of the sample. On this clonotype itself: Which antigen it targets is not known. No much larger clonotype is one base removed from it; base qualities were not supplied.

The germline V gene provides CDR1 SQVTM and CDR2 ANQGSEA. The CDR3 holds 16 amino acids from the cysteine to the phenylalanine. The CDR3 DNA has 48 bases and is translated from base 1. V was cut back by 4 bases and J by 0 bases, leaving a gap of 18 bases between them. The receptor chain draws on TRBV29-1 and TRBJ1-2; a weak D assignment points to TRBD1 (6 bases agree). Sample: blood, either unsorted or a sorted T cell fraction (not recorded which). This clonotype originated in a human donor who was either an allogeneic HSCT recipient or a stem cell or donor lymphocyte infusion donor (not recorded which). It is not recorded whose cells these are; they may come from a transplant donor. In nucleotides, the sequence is TGCAGCGTTGGCAGGACAGTTTCTAATGCTAACTATGGCTACACCTTC. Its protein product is CSVGRTVSNANYGYTF.